This T cell receptor (beta chain) derives from a study of blood T cell repertoires in COVID-19 (dated by TCRdb to 2018 to 2021). About the investigation overall: Samples from collaborators originated in the United States, Italy and Spain and spanned both the acute and convalescent phases of COVID-19. HLA class I and class II types, where available, came from metadata supplied by the sample provider rather than from assay-based typing. The samples were drawn from two sources: the first 160 participants of the ongoing ImmuneRACE study, and about 1,300 subjects contributed by 6 global collaborators. The repertoires were released in a freely available public database meant as a resource for research on the immune response to SARS-CoV-2. The dataset comprised deeply sampled blood TCRbeta repertoires from subjects exposed to, actively infected with, or recovered from COVID-19. Nearly every sample came with metadata listing a de-identified subject ID, COVID-19 status, age in years and sex. The material from the prospective study consisted of cDNA or gDNA derived from T cells, B-cell-depleted T cells, or PBMCs. The paper as a whole reports these results and caveats: The amount of clinical and demographic metadata varied by source and participant and was provided uncurated.

TCRbeta CDR3 regions were amplified from genomic DNA using the immunoSEQ Assay, a bias-controlled multiplex PCR. The paper's processing steps were these. The number of nucleated cells in each sample was estimated by amplification of reference gene primers within the assay. To quantify the absolute abundance of each unique TCRbeta CDR3 rearrangement, sequence reads were collapsed and filtered. Productive Simpson clonality was computed per sample as the square root of Simpson's diversity index over productive rearrangements. Sourced from immuneACCESS, this table was stored by TCRdb with only in-frame sequences that have V and J called. A share of the clones is absent; for the studies checked, an unresolved V gene accounts for under half, and the remainder has no known explanation. The D gene and trimming were derived from the DNA, and the V and J assignments and clone size from that table. This sample gives 120,000 or so clones in total; roughly 90% of them show up just once. The ten largest clonotypes hold over 3.5% of the sample.

On this clone: Its antigen is still unknown. The record has no base qualities; no much larger clone is one base away.

The collaborating institutions used their own protocols to collect whole blood in K2EDTA tubes. For TCRbeta analysis, collaborators shipped samples as frozen whole blood, isolated PBMCs, or DNA extracted from either of those sample types. From the cysteine through the phenylalanine, the CDR3 covers 15 amino acids. The retained sequence is limited to the CDR3, 45 bases, with the frame set at the first base. In the germline V gene, CDR1 corresponds to SGDLS and CDR2 to YYNGEE. Germline trimming amounts to 4 bases on V and 7 bases on J, with 8 as the count of junction bases outside the gene matches. Sequenced sample: peripheral blood. The chain was built from TRBV9 and TRBJ1-2; TRBD1 matches 12 bases in the middle. This TCR was recovered from a man aged 50 or older with active COVID-19. CDR3 reads: CASSPLGDRGLGYTF. The DNA sequence is TGTGCCAGCAGCCCCTTAGGGGACAGGGGGCTTGGCTACACCTTC.